This T cell receptor beta chain was retrieved from a study of blood T cell repertoires in COVID-19. Overall study context: T cells, B-cell-depleted T cells, or PBMCs supplied cDNA or gDNA.

The assay was immunoSEQ multiplex PCR, and TCRdb's table has in-frame clones only and misses some. The table lists around 86,000 clones, 75% to 90% of them singletons. Sequencing used peripheral blood. This receptor was taken from a human donor in a cohort sampled during active COVID-19.

CDR3 in amino acids: CASTADTKLFF. In DNA form, the CDR3 reads TGTGCCAGTACCGCGGACACAAAACTGTTTTTT. The genes are TRBV19 and TRBJ1-4, with D tentatively TRBD1 (5 bases). Germline-derived CDR1 and CDR2 are LNHDA and SQIVND (reference sequence). Trimming stripped 7 bases from V and 10 bases from J, with 10 bases between. The CDR3 consists of 11 residues.